The T cell receptor beta chain described here comes from a study of T cells after yellow fever vaccination. General observations from the study: The appearance of a small share of clonotypes in both CD4 and CD8 compartments was observed. Contaminants from the bulk population, in the form of abundant clonotypes, could be found in FACS-sorted repertoires. Subsequent booster samples again held most clones from primary vaccination (96% CD4, 85% to 90% CD8).

The CDR3 totals 14 residues. In germline, CDR1 is LGHNA, CDR2 YSLEER. Trimming removed 4 bases at V and 6 bases at J, with 14 bases between. This clonotype was detected a few times. Its specificity is unknown. TCR cDNA was made by 5'RACE template switching, adding a universal primer site and UMIs. A single record per CDR3 protein comes from TCRdb applying MiXCR to the 5' RACE reads. The sample has under 400,000 distinct CDR3 sequences; approximately 12% are singletons. The sequence was collected from a man younger than 30 who received the YFV17D yellow fever vaccine. Sequencing used CD4+ T cells sorted from PBMCs, obtained 15 days after the yellow fever booster vaccination. The chain recombines TRBV4-3 with TRBJ2-3; D is uncertain. CDR3 nucleotides: TGCGCCAGCAGCCTTAAAGCCCCGTCGGATACGCAGTATTTT. Residues: CASSLKAPSDTQYF.